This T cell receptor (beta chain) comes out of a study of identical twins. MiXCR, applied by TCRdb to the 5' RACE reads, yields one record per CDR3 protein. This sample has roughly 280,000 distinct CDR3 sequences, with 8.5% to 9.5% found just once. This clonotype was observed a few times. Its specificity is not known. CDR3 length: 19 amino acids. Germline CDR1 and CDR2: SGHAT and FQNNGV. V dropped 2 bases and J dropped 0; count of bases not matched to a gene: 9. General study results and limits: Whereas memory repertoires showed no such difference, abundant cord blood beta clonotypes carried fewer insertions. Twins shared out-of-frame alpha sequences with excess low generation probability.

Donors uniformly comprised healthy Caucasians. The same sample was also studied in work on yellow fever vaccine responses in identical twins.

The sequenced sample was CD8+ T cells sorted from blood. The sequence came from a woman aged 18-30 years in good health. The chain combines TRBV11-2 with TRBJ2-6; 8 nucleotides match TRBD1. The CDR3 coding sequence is TGTGCCAGCAGCTTACCCCGGGACAGGCTTCCCTCTGGGGCCAACGTCCTGACTTTC. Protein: CASSLPRDRLPSGANVLTF.